This TCR beta chain came from a study of T cell clonality in common variable immunodeficiency. Findings of the study overall: Fewer deletions and N-nucleotide insertions were reportedly seen in common variable immunodeficiency TCR beta sequences. Compared with healthy controls, CVID subjects showed increased TCRbeta clonality, mostly in about a third.

The CVID group had about 14 females and about 29 males, mean age roughly 40. The protocol was immunoSEQ multiplex PCR, while the TCRdb copy is restricted to in-frame clones and leaves out a portion. The sample shows over 20,000 clones, none of them appearing just once. Between the trimmed V and J ends, which lost 1 base and 6 bases, there was a span of 7 bases. This CDR3 is 13 amino acids long. CDR1 and CDR2 (germline): SGDLS, YYNGEE. This clone was observed many times. Its specificity is not known. The read comes to an end 3 residues before the CDR3 does, leaving the germline J gene to fill in the end.

The chain links TRBV9 to TRBJ2-2; the D is unclear. The sample comprised peripheral blood mononuclear cells. The TCR originated in a human donor with common variable immunodeficiency. The CDR3 is CASSVLAAGELFF. The DNA read from the CDR3 is TGTGCCAGCAGCGTACTCGCGGCCGGGGAG.